This TCR beta chain stems from a study of blood T cells in healthy people across ages. The V gene's germline CDR1 is MGHDK and CDR2 SYGVNS. This CDR3 spans 12 amino acids. Trimming left V 7 bases short and J 11 bases short, with 17 bases between. It was with a sample-barcoded 5' primer and a J-beta primer mix that a second PCR of roughly 7 to 12 cycles was run. TCRdb fed the 5' RACE reads into MiXCR, producing one record per CDR3 protein. The table has about 1 million distinct CDR3 sequences, 25% seen once. These records were also assigned to another study, of T cells of mothers and their children.

This sequence joins TRBV25-1 and TRBJ1-1, with D perhaps matching TRBD1 (5 bases). The sample taken for sequencing was blood. This receptor was taken from a girl aged 2-15 years in good health. The CDR3: CASIGGTSVAFF. CDR3 in DNA: TGTGCCAGCATTGGGGGGACTTCTGTGGCTTTCTTT. Filled out from reference TRBV25-1 and TRBJ1-1, the complete variable domain reads EADIYQTPRYLVIGTGKKITLECSQTMGHDKMYWYQQDPGMELHLIHYSYGVNSTEKGDLSSESTVSRIRTEHFPLTLESARPSHTSQYLCASIGGTSVAFFGQGTRLTVV.